This T cell receptor (beta chain) was profiled in a study of T cell clones after liver transplantation. Study-wide context: Immunosuppression withdrawal was tried within 2 years after liver transplantation in this trial. Post-transplant blood was tracked for graft-donor-reactive T cell clones identified in a pre-transplant mixed lymphocyte reaction. Overall study results and limits: Post-transplant time points were not standardized, so conclusions are preliminary.

Germline assignment: CDR1 DFQATT and CDR2 SNEGSKA (reference sequence). With 3 bases removed from V and 4 bases from J, the gap between germline ends came to 6 bases. The length of the CDR3 is 11 residues. Concerning this clone itself: Antigen unknown.

Sequencing used immunoSEQ multiplex PCR; TCRdb keeps in-frame clones, though not all of them. The data show under 150,000 clones, about nine tenths seen once. This TCR was recovered from a human patient who received a liver transplant. Part of the T cell pool may stem from the graft donor. The genes are TRBV20-1 and TRBJ1-2, with D unclear. Material: CD4+ T cells from blood, obtained 12 months after liver transplant. The CDR3 coding sequence is TGCAGTGCTAGTGCCAGCTATGGCTACACCTTC. Protein product: CSASASYGYTF.